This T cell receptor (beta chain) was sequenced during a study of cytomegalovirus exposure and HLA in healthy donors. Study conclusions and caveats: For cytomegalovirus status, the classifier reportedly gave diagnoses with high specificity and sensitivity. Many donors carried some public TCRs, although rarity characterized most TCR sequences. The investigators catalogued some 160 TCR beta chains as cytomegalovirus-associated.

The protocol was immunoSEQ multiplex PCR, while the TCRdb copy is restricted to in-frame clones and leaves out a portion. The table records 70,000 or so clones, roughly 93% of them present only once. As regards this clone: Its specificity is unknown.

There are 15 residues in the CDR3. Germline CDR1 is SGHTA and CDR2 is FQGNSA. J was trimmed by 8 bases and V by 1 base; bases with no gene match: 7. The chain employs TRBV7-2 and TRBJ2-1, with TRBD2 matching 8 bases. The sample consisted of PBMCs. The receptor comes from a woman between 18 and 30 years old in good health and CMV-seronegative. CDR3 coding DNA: TGTGCCAGCAGCTTAGGCGGGGGGCCGGGATATGAGCAGTTCTTC. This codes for CASSLGGGPGYEQFF.